The rows below give T cell receptor beta chains drawn from one sample of a study of blood T cell repertoires in COVID-19. The method was immunoSEQ multiplex PCR; TCRdb's version includes in-frame clones alone and lacks a portion of them. The data contain 90,000 to 120,000 clones, over 80% of them seen just once; the ten biggest clones take up approximately 15%. Sequencing was carried out using peripheral blood. These receptors originate from a man aged 45-65 years with acute or convalescent COVID-19. Both conserved end residues are part of each CDR3. D genes are given only for firm matches. Where a row states a size, it is once, few, many or the class of an expanded clone; other rows omit it.

len: 16; j_gene: TRBJ1-6; d_gene: -; abundance: -; v_gene: TRBV4-1; CDR3nt: TGCGCCAGCAGCCAAGTACGGGGGTTGCGAAATTCACCCCTCCACTTT; CDR3aa: CASSQVRGLRNSPLHF
len: 14; j_gene: TRBJ1-1; d_gene: TRBD1; abundance: -; v_gene: TRBV7-2; CDR3nt: TGTGCCAGCAGCTTAGCGACAGGGCTCACTGAAGCTTTCTTT; CDR3aa: CASSLATGLTEAFF
len: 13; j_gene: TRBJ2-2; d_gene: -; abundance: -; v_gene: TRBV19; CDR3nt: TGTGCCAGAGGCGGAGGGGAGATCGGGGAGCTGTTTTTT; CDR3aa: CARGGGEIGELFF
len: 13; j_gene: TRBJ1-5; d_gene: TRBD1; abundance: -; v_gene: TRBV18; CDR3nt: TGTGCCAGCTCCTCGACAGGGGATCAGCCCCAGCATTTT; CDR3aa: CASSSTGDQPQHF
len: 12; j_gene: TRBJ2-7; d_gene: -; abundance: -; v_gene: TRBV7-9; CDR3nt: TGTGCCAGCAGCTTAGCGGGGAGCGAGCAGTACTTC; CDR3aa: CASSLAGSEQYF
len: 14; j_gene: TRBJ1-2; d_gene: -; abundance: -; v_gene: TRBV25-1; CDR3nt: TGTGCCAGCAGTGATAGGTCAGGGTTGTGGGGCTACACCTTC; CDR3aa: CASSDRSGLWGYTF
len: 14; j_gene: TRBJ2-1; d_gene: -; abundance: -; v_gene: TRBV6-5; CDR3nt: TGTGCCAGCAGTCTCCCGACAGCCTACAATGAGCAGTTCTTC; CDR3aa: CASSLPTAYNEQFF
len: 14; j_gene: TRBJ2-1; d_gene: TRBD2; abundance: -; v_gene: TRBV5-4; CDR3nt: TGTGCCAGCAGCTTGGGCGGGAGGGCCTTCGAGCAGTTCTTC; CDR3aa: CASSLGGRAFEQFF
len: 12; j_gene: TRBJ2-3; d_gene: -; abundance: -; v_gene: TRBV6-6; CDR3nt: TGTGCCAGCAGTCTCACAGCCGATACGCAGTATTTT; CDR3aa: CASSLTADTQYF
len: 18; j_gene: TRBJ2-7; d_gene: TRBD1; abundance: -; v_gene: TRBV28; CDR3nt: TGTGCCAGCAGTCGGGACAGGGGCCAGACTTGGGGGAGCCACGAGCAGTACTTC; CDR3aa: CASSRDRGQTWGSHEQYF
len: 19; j_gene: TRBJ2-5; d_gene: TRBD1; abundance: -; v_gene: TRBV7-7; CDR3nt: TGTGCCAGCAGCTTAGCGCGAAATCAAGGACAGGGTACCCAAGAGACCCAGTACTTC; CDR3aa: CASSLARNQGQGTQETQYF
len: 11; j_gene: TRBJ1-1; d_gene: -; abundance: -; v_gene: TRBV12-3/TRBV12-4; CDR3nt: TGTGCCAGCAGTTTCCGCAGGTTAGCTTTCTTT; CDR3aa: CASSFRRLAFF
len: 15; j_gene: TRBJ2-5; d_gene: TRBD1; abundance: -; v_gene: TRBV24-1; CDR3nt: TGTGCCACCAGTGATCCGGGACAGGGGGTGCGGACCCAGTACTTC; CDR3aa: CATSDPGQGVRTQYF
len: 16; j_gene: TRBJ2-7; d_gene: TRBD1; abundance: -; v_gene: TRBV3-1/TRBV3-2; CDR3nt: TGTGCCAGCAGCCCCGAGGGGCCAGGGGGTTCCTACGAGCAGTACTTC; CDR3aa: CASSPEGPGGSYEQYF
len: 13; j_gene: TRBJ1-2; d_gene: TRBD1; abundance: -; v_gene: TRBV10-1; CDR3nt: TGCGCCAGCAGCCTCGGACAGGGCTATGGCTACACCTTC; CDR3aa: CASSLGQGYGYTF
len: 14; j_gene: TRBJ2-5; d_gene: -; abundance: -; v_gene: TRBV7-9; CDR3nt: TGTGCCAGCAGCTTAGTTTCGGAGGGCGAGACCCAGTACTTC; CDR3aa: CASSLVSEGETQYF
len: 14; j_gene: TRBJ1-1; d_gene: -; abundance: once; v_gene: TRBV24-1; CDR3nt: TGTGCCACCAGTTCGGGGTTGCCGAACACTGAAGCTTTCTTT; CDR3aa: CATSSGLPNTEAFF
len: 16; j_gene: TRBJ2-3; d_gene: TRBD2; abundance: -; v_gene: TRBV28; CDR3nt: TGTGCCAGCAGTTACGCTAGCGGGACCCCCACAGATACGCAGTATTTT; CDR3aa: CASSYASGTPTDTQYF
len: 13; j_gene: TRBJ2-7; d_gene: -; abundance: -; v_gene: TRBV6-5; CDR3nt: TGTGCCAGCACAAAGGGAGCGGGCTACGAGCAGTACTTC; CDR3aa: CASTKGAGYEQYF
len: 17; j_gene: TRBJ1-2; d_gene: -; abundance: -; v_gene: TRBV24-1; CDR3nt: TGTGCCACCAGTGCCTCCGCCCCCGGGACATCAAACTATGGCTACACCTTC; CDR3aa: CATSASAPGTSNYGYTF
len: 15; j_gene: TRBJ2-1; d_gene: -; abundance: -; v_gene: TRBV10-3; CDR3nt: TGTGCCATCAGTGAATACAGGGCTCTGGGCAATGAGCAGTTCTTC; CDR3aa: CAISEYRALGNEQFF
len: 15; j_gene: TRBJ1-2; d_gene: -; abundance: -; v_gene: TRBV6-5; CDR3nt: TGTGCCAGCAGTTACTCCCGGGTTACAGGGCCTGGCTACACCTTC; CDR3aa: CASSYSRVTGPGYTF
len: 15; j_gene: TRBJ2-3; d_gene: TRBD1; abundance: -; v_gene: TRBV7-2; CDR3nt: TGTGCCAGCAGCTTCAGACAGGGGGCGACAGATACGCAGTATTTT; CDR3aa: CASSFRQGATDTQYF
len: 13; j_gene: TRBJ2-2; d_gene: -; abundance: -; v_gene: TRBV11-2; CDR3nt: TGTGCCAGCAGCCCTAAGAACACCGGGGAGCTGTTTTTT; CDR3aa: CASSPKNTGELFF
len: 13; j_gene: TRBJ2-7; d_gene: TRBD1; abundance: -; v_gene: TRBV18; CDR3nt: TGTGCCAGCTCCCGGGACAGCTCCTACGAGCAGTACTTC; CDR3aa: CASSRDSSYEQYF
len: 12; j_gene: TRBJ1-1; d_gene: -; abundance: -; v_gene: TRBV28; CDR3nt: TGTGCCACATACGGGGATAACACTGAAGCTTTCTTT; CDR3aa: CATYGDNTEAFF
len: 14; j_gene: TRBJ1-6; d_gene: TRBD1; abundance: -; v_gene: TRBV29-1; CDR3nt: TGCAGCGTTGCGGGACAGGGGCGAGATTCACCCCTCCACTTT; CDR3aa: CSVAGQGRDSPLHF
len: 14; j_gene: TRBJ2-3; d_gene: -; abundance: -; v_gene: TRBV6-5; CDR3nt: TGTGCCAGTCATTCCCGACTATCCACAGATACGCAGTATTTT; CDR3aa: CASHSRLSTDTQYF
len: 15; j_gene: TRBJ1-4; d_gene: TRBD1; abundance: -; v_gene: TRBV7-9; CDR3nt: TGTGCCAGCAGCTTAGTCGGGACAGGGTCTGAAAAACTGTTTTTT; CDR3aa: CASSLVGTGSEKLFF
len: 15; j_gene: TRBJ1-5; d_gene: -; abundance: -; v_gene: TRBV19; CDR3nt: TGTGCCAGTAGTCCCTCAGGATTTAGCAATCAGCCCCAGCATTTT; CDR3aa: CASSPSGFSNQPQHF
len: 13; j_gene: TRBJ2-1; d_gene: TRBD1; abundance: -; v_gene: TRBV7-2; CDR3nt: TGTGCCAGCGAGGACAGGGGCTACAATGAGCAGTTCTTC; CDR3aa: CASEDRGYNEQFF
len: 16; j_gene: TRBJ2-3; d_gene: TRBD2; abundance: -; v_gene: TRBV5-3; CDR3nt: TGTGCCAGAAGCTCCTCAGCGGGAGGGGACACAGATACGCAGTATTTT; CDR3aa: CARSSSAGGDTDTQYF
len: 14; j_gene: TRBJ1-1; d_gene: -; abundance: -; v_gene: TRBV18; CDR3nt: TGTGCCAGCTCACCCGGCGGAGCGAACACTGAAGCTTTCTTT; CDR3aa: CASSPGGANTEAFF
len: 12; j_gene: TRBJ2-5; d_gene: -; abundance: -; v_gene: TRBV25-1; CDR3nt: TGTGCCAGCAGTGTTTACGGAGAGACCCAGTACTTC; CDR3aa: CASSVYGETQYF
len: 13; j_gene: TRBJ2-7; d_gene: -; abundance: -; v_gene: TRBV5-4; CDR3nt: TGTGCCAGCAGCTTGGGCGGGAACCACGAGCAGTACTTC; CDR3aa: CASSLGGNHEQYF
len: 17; j_gene: TRBJ2-1; d_gene: TRBD1; abundance: -; v_gene: TRBV4-1; CDR3nt: TGCGCCAGCAGCCAAGACCCCGGACAGGGGGCTTGGAATGAGCAGTTCTTC; CDR3aa: CASSQDPGQGAWNEQFF
len: 13; j_gene: TRBJ1-5; d_gene: -; abundance: medium-sized; v_gene: TRBV5-1; CDR3nt: TGCGCCAGCAGTGTTTTTGGGGGCCAGCCCCAGCATTTT; CDR3aa: CASSVFGGQPQHF
len: 16; j_gene: TRBJ2-2; d_gene: TRBD1; abundance: -; v_gene: TRBV7-8; CDR3nt: TGTGCCAGCAGCCCGAGACAGGGGGCGGGCACCGGGGAGCTGTTTTTT; CDR3aa: CASSPRQGAGTGELFF
len: 15; j_gene: TRBJ2-1; d_gene: -; abundance: -; v_gene: TRBV5-4; CDR3nt: TGTGCCAGCAGCGAAGCGCGGGGTGGCTACAATGAGCAGTTCTTC; CDR3aa: CASSEARGGYNEQFF
len: 17; j_gene: TRBJ1-5; d_gene: -; abundance: few; v_gene: TRBV4-2; CDR3nt: TGTGCCAGCAGCCAAGTCGGTAGGGGCCGACTCAATCAGCCCCAGCATTTT; CDR3aa: CASSQVGRGRLNQPQHF
len: 12; j_gene: TRBJ2-2; d_gene: -; abundance: once; v_gene: TRBV12-3/TRBV12-4; CDR3nt: TGTGCCAGCACCCGGGTTAGAGGGGAGCTGTTTTTT; CDR3aa: CASTRVRGELFF
len: 15; j_gene: TRBJ2-2; d_gene: TRBD1; abundance: -; v_gene: TRBV4-2; CDR3nt: TGTGCCAGCAGCCAACGACAGGGGGCGCCCGGGGAGCTGTTTTTT; CDR3aa: CASSQRQGAPGELFF
len: 16; j_gene: TRBJ1-5; d_gene: -; abundance: once; v_gene: TRBV19; CDR3nt: TGTGCCAGTAAGGGGACTGGTTTCGATAGCAATCAGCCCCAGCATTTT; CDR3aa: CASKGTGFDSNQPQHF
len: 17; j_gene: TRBJ1-3; d_gene: TRBD1; abundance: -; v_gene: TRBV9; CDR3nt: TGTGCCAGCAGCGTAGGAGCAGGGGGCTGGTCTGGAAACACCATATATTTT; CDR3aa: CASSVGAGGWSGNTIYF